One and the same sample provided the 23 T cell receptor beta chains below, sequenced in a study of response to subunit inactivated influenza vaccine. From the RT-PCR reads, TCRdb called clonotypes with MiXCR, one entry per CDR3 protein. The data hold about 700,000 distinct CDR3 sequences, with approximately 15% observed a single time. Sequences were derived from PBMCs from blood, sampled approximately 15 days before vaccination. The origin of the receptors is a man in his forties or fifties who received an inactivated influenza vaccine.

This clonotype was counted between two and nine times. The V call is TRBV7-9, the J call TRBJ1-2, with 7 bases identical to TRBD1. With 5 bases clipped from V and 6 bases from J, the junction kept 6 bases outside the gene matches. The CDR3 covers 13 residues. Per germline, CDR1 SEHNR and CDR2 FQNEAQ (reference sequence). The CDR3 DNA is TGTGCCAGCAGCCCGACGACAGGGAATGGCTACACCTTC. Residues: CASSPTTGNGYTF.

The genes are TRBV11-2 and TRBJ2-5, with 8 bases aligning to TRBD2. Germline-derived CDR1 and CDR2 are SGHAT and FQNNGV. The CDR3 is 15 residues long. The junction had 12 bases not matched to a gene; V was cut back by 7 bases and J by 5 bases. The CDR3 nucleotides are TGTGCCAGCACACGAATCGCGGGGGGCTATGAGACCCAGTACTTC. It translates to CASTRIAGGYETQYF.

This clonotype was detected ten times or more. This sequence joins TRBV5-1 and TRBJ2-7; unclear D gene. Per germline, CDR1 SGHRS and CDR2 YFSETQ. V was pared by 0 bases and J by 6 bases, with 13 bases between. The CDR3 is made up of 14 amino acids. Here the CDR3 DNA reads TGCGCCAGCAGCTTGGGGCAGTTCAAGTCCGAGCAGTACTTC. This gives the protein CASSLGQFKSEQYF.

The sample holds a few counts of this clonotype. The chain recombines TRBV28 with TRBJ2-7; 13 nucleotides line up with TRBD2. There are 16 residues in the CDR3. Germline CDR1 is MDHEN and CDR2 is SYDVKM. The junction had 1 base not matched to a gene; V was cut back by 2 bases and J by 0 bases. The CDR3 sequence is CASSLGLAGASYEQYF. CDR3 in DNA: TGTGCCAGCAGTTTAGGACTAGCGGGGGCCTCCTACGAGCAGTACTTC. The full variable domain, with the rest looked up from reference TRBV28 and TRBJ2-7, is DVKVTQSSRYLVKRTGEKVFLECVQDMDHENMFWYRQDPGLGLRLIYFSYDVKMKEKGDIPEGYSVSREKKERFSLILESASTNQTSMYLCASSLGLAGASYEQYFGPGTRLTVT.

The chain joins TRBV20-1 to TRBJ2-7; the D gene is possibly TRBD2 (5 bases). The CDR3 totals 14 residues. Germline CDR1 DFQATT, CDR2 SNEGSKA (reference sequence). Trimming cost V 3 bases and J 0 bases, with 12 bases left between them. CDR3 sequence: CSARRDASSYEQYF. The DNA for the CDR3 is TGCAGTGCTAGGAGGGATGCGAGCTCCTACGAGCAGTACTTC.

The gene calls are TRBV20-1 and TRBJ2-4; 7 bases are a match to TRBD2. J was trimmed by 3 bases and V by 1 base; bases with no gene match: 3. The germline V gene encodes CDR1 DFQATT and CDR2 SNEGSKA (reference sequence). CDR3 size: 14 residues. The CDR3: CSARARGDKNIQYF. Written as DNA, the CDR3 is TGCAGTGCTAGAGCCCGGGGGGACAAAAACATTCAGTACTTC.

This clonotype was recorded a few times. The chain uses TRBV12-3 or TRBV12-4 and TRBJ2-7; a weak D match, TRBD1 (6 bases). The CDR3 covers 17 residues. Deletions cut 5 bases from V and 0 bases from J, with 20 bases between. For the CDR3, the DNA is TGTGCCAGCAGTGCAAACCACAGGGATCGGAGCTCCTACGAGCAGTACTTC. This encodes CASSANHRDRSSYEQYF.

The rearrangement links TRBV5-4 to TRBJ2-1; D gene ambiguous. CDR3 length equals 15 residues. CDR1 is SGHNT, CDR2 YYREEE, per germline (reference sequence). Trimming left V 1 base short and J 0 bases short, with 8 bases between. The CDR3 nucleotides read TGTGCCAGCAGCTTGTGGGTTAGCTCCTACAATGAGCAGTTCTTC. This codes for CASSLWVSSYNEQFF.

The gene calls are TRBV20-1 and TRBJ2-3; 11 bases are shared with TRBD2. The CDR3 has 16 residues. V shed 0 bases, J shed 2 bases, and the junction held 4 bases outside the gene matches. Germline CDR1 and CDR2: DFQATT and SNEGSKA (reference sequence). For the CDR3, the DNA is TGCAGTGCTAGAGATCGACTAGCGGGATACACAGATACGCAGTATTTT. It encodes CSARDRLAGYTDTQYF.

The chain joins TRBV30 to TRBJ2-1, with 7 bases identical to TRBD2. The CDR3 runs 13 residues. Germline values: CDR1 GTSNPN, CDR2 SVGIG (reference sequence). V lost 0 bases to trimming and J lost 7 bases; unmatched junction nucleotides: 3. In nucleotides, the CDR3 is TGTGCCTGGAGTGTGATACTAGCGAATGAGCAGTTCTTC. This sequence encodes CAWSVILANEQFF.

The chain is built from TRBV12-3 or TRBV12-4 and TRBJ2-6; D unresolved. The CDR3 length is 15 residues. The V end lost 7 bases, the J end lost 0 bases, and 10 bases lay between the germline ends. The CDR3 spells CASTAVDSGANVLTF. The CDR3 coding sequence is TGTGCCAGCACCGCCGTAGACTCTGGGGCCAACGTCCTGACTTTC.

As DNA, the CDR3 is TGTGCCAGCAGCCAAACAGGGAGGACGCAGTATTTT. Translation gives CASSQTGRTQYF. The chain is built from TRBV7-2 and TRBJ2-3; D may be TRBD1 or TRBD2 (6 bases each). The germline gives CDR1 SGHTA, CDR2 FQGNSA. V lost 5 bases and J lost 9, with 12 bases in between. The CDR3 is 12 residues long.

This clonotype was detected ten times or more. CDR3 region: CASSRHRDRNQPQHF. The CDR3 DNA reads TGTGCCAGCAGCCGCCACAGGGATAGGAATCAGCCCCAGCATTTT. J is TRBJ1-5 and V is TRBV6-2 or TRBV6-3; possible D gene TRBD1, 6 bases. Between the trimmed V and J ends, which lost 6 bases and 4 bases, there was a span of 16 bases. The CDR3 sequence is 15 residues long. Germline V gene sequence: CDR1 MNHEY, CDR2 SVGEGT.

The chain combines TRBV6-1 with TRBJ2-5; D possibly uses TRBD1 or TRBD2 (5 bases each). Looked up from germline, CDR1 is MNHNS and CDR2 is SASEGT. Trimming stripped 0 bases from V and 11 bases from J, with 13 bases between. The CDR3 consists of 13 residues. In nucleotides, the CDR3 is TGTGCCAGCAGTGAAGCGCTCCGGGACCAGCAGTACTTC. Residues: CASSEALRDQQYF.

The CDR3 DNA is TGTGCCAGCAGTGAAGAGGGGGGACACCTTTGGCAGTATTTT. Its translation: CASSEEGGHLWQYF. The genes are TRBV2 and TRBJ2-3, with D possibly being TRBD1 or TRBD2 (6 bases each). Germline V lookup: CDR1 SNHLY, CDR2 FYNNEI. The CDR3 is 14 residues long. The V end was cut by 1 base, the J end by 11 bases, with 16 bases between.

This clonotype was observed a few times. Here the CDR3 reads CASSLIVSLGRSSYEQYF. For the CDR3, the DNA is TGTGCCAGCAGTTTAATCGTGAGCCTTGGGAGGAGCTCCTACGAGCAGTACTTC. This chain joins TRBV28 and TRBJ2-7, with D possibly TRBD2 on 6 matching bases. Germline V gene lookup returns CDR1 MDHEN and CDR2 SYDVKM. The CDR3 extends over 18 amino acids. Trimming took 2 bases from V and 0 from J, leaving 20 bases between them.

This clonotype was observed many times. This sequence joins TRBV15 and TRBJ1-2; D is uncertain. V was trimmed by 0 bases and J by 1 base, leaving 12 bases between them. Germline CDR1 LNHNV, CDR2 YYDKDF (reference sequence). The CDR3 runs to 16 residues. The CDR3 region is CATSRDLASYNYGYTF. The DNA of the CDR3 is TGTGCCACCAGCAGAGATTTGGCATCGTATAACTATGGCTACACCTTC. Full variable domain (remainder filled in from reference TRBV15 and TRBJ1-2): DAMVIQNPRYQVTQFGKPVTLSCSQTLNHNVMYWYQQKSSQAPKLLFHYYDKDFNNEADTPDNFQSRRPNTSFCFLDIRSPGLGDTAMYLCATSRDLASYNYGYTFGSGTRLTVV.

This clonotype turned up a few times. The chain joins TRBV9 to TRBJ2-7, with D tentatively TRBD1 (6 bases). V was cut by 0 bases and J by 0 bases, with 10 bases left in between. The CDR3 length is 15 residues. Germline V gene data show CDR1 as SGDLS and CDR2 as YYNGEE. CDR3 sequence: CASSVGGQSSYEQYF. The CDR3 nucleotides are TGTGCCAGCAGCGTAGGAGGACAGTCCTCCTACGAGCAGTACTTC.

There are many counts of this clonotype. The chain links TRBV5-5 to TRBJ1-5, with D perhaps matching TRBD1 (6 bases). Germline loops: CDR1 SGHKS, CDR2 YYEKEE (reference sequence). The CDR3 is made up of 13 amino acids. Trimming removed 4 bases at V and 11 bases at J, with 16 bases between. CDR3 protein: CASSEGVVGAQHF. Written as DNA, the CDR3 is TGTGCCAGCAGCGAGGGGGTGGTGGGGGCCCAGCATTTT.

The V and J genes are TRBV15 and TRBJ1-5; unclear D gene. Deletions cut 0 bases from V and 7 bases from J, with 13 bases between. The CDR3 length is 15 residues. Looked up from germline, CDR1 is LNHNV and CDR2 is YYDKDF (reference sequence). CDR3 sequence reads: CATSRDPGGGQPQHF. The CDR3 nucleotides read TGTGCCACCAGCAGAGACCCCGGTGGTGGCCAGCCCCAGCATTTT.

CDR3 DNA: TGTGCCAGCAGCCCGAAACAGCTTAATTCACCCCTCCACTTT. Its protein is CASSPKQLNSPLHF. The V call is TRBV3-1, the J call TRBJ1-6; D call uncertain. The CDR3 spans 14 residues. Germline V lookup: CDR1 LGHDT, CDR2 YNNKEL (reference sequence). Trimming took off 4 bases at V and 6 bases at J, with 10 bases between the two ends.

This clonotype turned up a few times. This chain links TRBV6-2 or TRBV6-3 with TRBJ2-7, with TRBD2 as a possible D gene (5 bases). V lost 6 bases to trimming and J lost 7 bases, with 13 bases between them. The CDR3 totals 12 residues. CDR1 is MNHEY, CDR2 SVGEGT, per germline. CDR3 in amino acids: CASSTPEVEQYF. CDR3 nucleotide sequence: TGTGCCAGCAGCACCCCGGAGGTGGAGCAGTACTTC.

CDR3 amino acids: CSARQSMNTEAFF. The CDR3 nucleotides are TGCAGTGCCAGACAGTCAATGAACACTGAAGCTTTCTTT. The chain carries TRBV20-1 and TRBJ1-1, with D possibly being TRBD1 (5 bases). CDR1 and CDR2 from the germline V gene are DFQATT and SNEGSKA (reference sequence). The V end lost 6 bases, the J end lost 0 bases, and 11 bases lay between the germline ends. The length of the CDR3 is 13 residues.